One sample yielded the 29 T cell receptor beta chains listed below, sequenced in a study of post-analysis software for immune sequencing data. Whole-study results and caveats: In patients, four to six TRBV segments were more frequent than in controls, with TRBV5-6, TRBV5-1 and TRBV20-1 among them.

Unique molecular identifiers featured in each of the TCR beta cDNA libraries. TCRdb re-called the PCR reads through MiXCR, storing one row per CDR3 protein. The repertoire consists of about 260,000 distinct CDR3 sequences, with roughly a third occurring once and the leading ten covering under 5.5%. Antigen specificity for these receptors is unknown. Sequenced sample: blood. These receptors originate from a girl aged 10-17 years with multiple sclerosis.

The chain links TRBV5-1 to TRBJ2-7; D is unclear. V was trimmed by 0 bases and J by 3 bases, leaving 10 bases between them. The CDR3 totals 14 residues. Germline V CDR1 and CDR2: SGHRS, YFSETQ. The CDR3 DNA is TGCGCCAGCAGCTTGGACCTGGGCTACTACGAGCAGTACTTC. Translating it yields CASSLDLGYYEQYF.

This clonotype was observed at least ten times. The chain uses TRBV7-3 and TRBJ2-3; no clear D. The CDR3 is 14 residues long. Germline-derived CDR1 and CDR2 are SGHTA and FQGTGA. Trimming pared 2 bases from V and 6 bases from J, leaving 12 bases between. The CDR3 sequence: CASSLALFPDTQYF. In DNA form, the CDR3 reads TGTGCCAGCAGCTTAGCTCTCTTCCCCGATACGCAGTATTTT.

This clonotype has a single count. The chain carries TRBV28 and TRBJ2-3; 7 bases match TRBD1. V shed 2 bases, J shed 0 bases, and the junction held 14 bases outside the gene matches. The CDR3 consists of 19 residues. Germline V gene lookup returns CDR1 MDHEN and CDR2 SYDVKM. The CDR3 loop reads CASSLRAPRTGSSTDTQYF. In nucleotides, the CDR3 is TGTGCCAGCAGTTTAAGGGCGCCTCGGACAGGTTCTAGCACAGATACGCAGTATTTT. Combining the CDR3 with reference TRBV28 and TRBJ2-3 gives the whole variable domain DVKVTQSSRYLVKRTGEKVFLECVQDMDHENMFWYRQDPGLGLRLIYFSYDVKMKEKGDIPEGYSVSREKKERFSLILESASTNQTSMYLCASSLRAPRTGSSTDTQYFGPGTRLTVL.

The table lists this clonotype with a few counts. This chain connects TRBV7-9 to TRBJ2-5, with a possible D match to TRBD1 (6 bases). Germline V gene data show CDR1 as SEHNR and CDR2 as FQNEAQ (reference sequence). This CDR3 has 14 amino acids. Deletions cut 8 bases from V and 0 bases from J, with 13 bases between. The CDR3 DNA reads TGTGCCAGCGACCCGGGACAATACCAAGAGACCCAGTACTTC. Translation: CASDPGQYQETQYF.

As regards this clonotype: Possible read error: a much larger clone is one base away. V is TRBV9 and J is TRBJ2-5; possibly TRBD2 for D (6 bases). This CDR3 has 17 amino acids. Germline V gives CDR1 SGDLS, CDR2 YYNGEE. The CDR3 nucleotides are TGTGCCAGCAGCGTTGCCCCCGGGGGAAGAGGGCAAGAGGCCCAGTACTTC. Its translation: CASSVAPGGRGQEAQYF.

The chain has TRBV6-6 and TRBJ2-1; TRBD2 is a possible D gene (5 bases). The ends were cut back, 6 bases at V and 5 bases at J, with 11 bases in the middle. Germline lookup yields CDR1 MNHNY and CDR2 SVGAGI (reference sequence). The CDR3 loop spans 13 amino acids. CDR3 nucleotides: TGTGCCAGCAGACCGGGGTTGCACAATGAGCAGTTCTTC. It encodes CASRPGLHNEQFF.

This chain joins TRBV28 and TRBJ1-1, with 7 nucleotides matching TRBD1. The CDR3 consists of 12 residues. Looked up from germline, CDR1 is MDHEN and CDR2 is SYDVKM. The J segment lost 10 bases and the V segment lost 5 bases, leaving 7 bases of the junction unmatched. CDR3 protein: CASSRQGTVAFF. The CDR3 DNA is TGTGCCAGCAGTAGACAGGGTACGGTAGCTTTCTTT.

This clonotype was observed at least ten times. This rearrangement joins TRBV28 to TRBJ1-6, with 7 bases that match TRBD1. The CDR3 contains 15 residues. Looked up from germline, CDR1 is MDHEN and CDR2 is SYDVKM. Germline trimming cut 5 bases from V and 8 bases from J; bases unmatched to any gene: 9. The CDR3 sequence: CASSTPTGIDSPLHF. The CDR3 DNA is TGTGCCAGCAGTACCCCGACAGGGATCGATTCACCCCTCCACTTT.

Details on this clonotype: This may be a read error: a much more frequent sequence differs by one nucleotide. J is TRBJ2-7 and V is TRBV7-2, with TRBD2 matching 8 bases. This CDR3 is 13 amino acids long. Per germline, CDR1 SGHTA and CDR2 FQGNSA. CDR3 in amino acids: CACSLSSGSEQYF. CDR3 nucleotides: TGTGCCTGCAGCTTATCCAGCGGGAGCGAGCAGTACTTC. Filled out from reference TRBV7-2 and TRBJ2-7, the complete variable domain reads GAGVSQSPSNKVTEKGKDVELRCDPISGHTALYWYRQSLGQGLEFLIYFQGNSAPDKSGLPSDRFSAERTGGSVSTLTIQRTQQEDSAVYLCACSLSSGSEQYFGPGTRLTVT.

V and J are TRBV12-3 or TRBV12-4 and TRBJ1-1, with D tentatively TRBD1 (6 bases). V was pared by 4 bases and J by 8 bases, with 14 bases between. CDR3 size: 13 residues. The DNA of the CDR3 is TGTGCCAGCAGTTCATTGACAGGCGGAGAAGCTTTCTTT. It is translated as CASSSLTGGEAFF.

The chain couples TRBV7-9 to TRBJ1-1; 9 bases map to TRBD1. The J segment lost 5 bases and the V segment lost 5 bases, leaving 6 bases of the junction unmatched. Germline CDR1 SEHNR, CDR2 FQNEAQ (reference sequence). This CDR3 comprises 14 residues. CDR3 coding DNA: TGTGCCAGCAGCGAAAGACAGGGGGGGACTGAAGCTTTCTTT. It translates to CASSERQGGTEAFF.

This clonotype was picked up many times. The chain uses TRBV29-1 and TRBJ1-4; 9 bases match TRBD1. Germline assignment: CDR1 SQVTM and CDR2 ANQGSEA. J lost 7 bases, V lost 4 bases, and 4 bases had no gene match. The CDR3 length is 13 residues. The CDR3 loop reads CSVAGTGIEKLFF. The CDR3 nucleotides are TGCAGCGTTGCGGGGACAGGGATTGAAAAACTGTTTTTT. Full variable domain (rest looked up from reference TRBV29-1 and TRBJ1-4): SAVISQKPSRDICQRGTSLTIQCQVDSQVTMMFWYRQQPGQSLTLIATANQGSEATYESGFVIDKFPISRPNLTFSTLTVSNMSPEDSSIYLCSVAGTGIEKLFFGSGTQLSVL.

The chain joins TRBV7-2 to TRBJ2-1; 7 nucleotides line up with TRBD2. The CDR3 spans 15 residues. Germline V gene lookup returns CDR1 SGHTA and CDR2 FQGNSA. The V and J ends lost 4 bases and 13 bases, in that order; junction bases with no gene match: 16. The CDR3 DNA sequence: TGTGCCAGCAGCTCCATGGGGTTAGGGGAGGGCCAACAGTTCTTC. It encodes CASSSMGLGEGQQFF.

This clonotype was seen more than once but under ten times. A much larger clone is a single base away; this may be a read error. The V gene is TRBV4-2, the J gene TRBJ2-4; D is uncertain. The CDR3 runs 17 residues. The germline gives CDR1 LGHNA, CDR2 YNFKEQ. Trimming left V 1 base short and J 1 base short, with 14 bases between. The CDR3 DNA reads as TGTGCCAGCAGCCAAGCACGATCCGAGCTGGCCAAAAACATTCAGTACTTC. This gives the protein CASSQARSELAKNIQYF.

This clonotype was counted between two and nine times. V and J are TRBV27 and TRBJ2-1; 15 nucleotides agree with TRBD2. The CDR3 covers 17 residues. The germline V gene encodes CDR1 MNHEY and CDR2 SMNVEV (reference sequence). The trim removed 6 bases at V and 4 bases at J, leaving 7 bases unmatched. In nucleotides, the CDR3 is TGTGCCAGCAGGCCCGGGACTAGCGGGGGGAAATACAATGAGCAGTTCTTC. This sequence encodes CASRPGTSGGKYNEQFF.

Comments on this clonotype: A much larger clone sits a single nucleotide away, making a read error possible. The rearrangement uses TRBV20-1 and TRBJ2-1; weak D call: TRBD1 (5 bases). Trimming shortened V by 0 bases and J by 13 bases, and 25 bases separated the two germline ends. Germline CDR1 DFQATT, CDR2 SNEGSKA (reference sequence). CDR3 length equals 16 residues. The CDR3 region has the DNA TGCAGTGCTAGAGATACAGGCAGGTCCATTCAAGAGACCCAGTTCTTC. Its protein product is CSARDTGRSIQETQFF.

The chain combines TRBV28 with TRBJ2-4; D possibly corresponds to TRBD1 (6 bases). Between the trimmed V and J ends, which lost 3 bases and 0 bases, there was a span of 24 bases. The germline CDR1 and CDR2 sequences are MDHEN and SYDVKM. The CDR3 length is 20 residues. The CDR3 DNA reads as TGTGCCAGCAGTTTTTGGCCCCCACCGACAGGTGAACTAGCCAAAAACATTCAGTACTTC. Amino acid sequence: CASSFWPPPTGELAKNIQYF.

Ten or more counts support this clonotype. The V call is TRBV29-1, the J call TRBJ1-2, with 8 bases lining up with TRBD1. The J segment lost 0 bases and the V segment lost 4 bases, leaving 4 bases of the junction unmatched. Germline V CDR1 and CDR2: SQVTM, ANQGSEA. CDR3 length: 14 amino acids. The CDR3 sequence: CSVGTGGANYGYTF. The DNA of the CDR3 is TGCAGCGTTGGTACAGGGGGAGCTAACTATGGCTACACCTTC.

This clonotype was counted ten times or more. The CDR3 spells CASSPGYNQPQHF. The CDR3 DNA is TGTGCCAGCAGCCCAGGGTACAATCAGCCCCAGCATTTT. The rearrangement links TRBV11-1 to TRBJ1-5, with D possibly matching TRBD1 (5 bases). CDR3 length: 13 residues. V gave up 5 bases and J gave up 3 bases, with 8 bases separating them. Germline CDR1 SGHAT, CDR2 FQDESV (reference sequence).

This chain joins TRBV20-1 and TRBJ2-7, with D possibly being TRBD1 (6 bases). V was trimmed by 1 base and J by 2 bases, leaving 9 bases between them. This CDR3 is 13 amino acids long. Germline loops: CDR1 DFQATT, CDR2 SNEGSKA (reference sequence). CDR3 DNA sequence: TGCAGTGCTAGAGCCAGGGGTACCTACGAGCAGTACTTC. Amino acid sequence: CSARARGTYEQYF.

This clonotype has at least ten counts. The rearrangement uses TRBV6-5 and TRBJ2-1; 13 bases match TRBD2. CDR3 length equals 14 residues. The germline V gene encodes CDR1 MNHEY and CDR2 SVGAGI. The J segment lost 12 bases and the V segment lost 11 bases, leaving 13 bases of the junction unmatched. CDR3 nucleotide sequence: TGTGCCTCCTGTTCACTAGCGGGGGGGGTCGCGCAGTTCTTC. It translates to CASCSLAGGVAQFF.

The chain recombines TRBV12-3 or TRBV12-4 with TRBJ1-5, with a possible D match to TRBD1 (5 bases). Trimming pared 5 bases from V and 4 bases from J, leaving 15 bases between. This CDR3 has 15 residues. Here the CDR3 DNA reads TGTGCCAGCAGTGACTCGGCAGGGAGTAATCAGCCCCAGCATTTT. Protein sequence: CASSDSAGSNQPQHF.

About this clonotype: With a much larger clone just one base away, this may be a read error. This chain links TRBV18 with TRBJ1-4; 9 bases align to TRBD1. This CDR3 spans 13 amino acids. CDR1 and CDR2 from the germline V gene are KGHSH and LQKENI. The CDR3 nucleotides are TGTGCCAACTCAAGGACAGGGGATGAAAAACTGTTTTTT. Amino acids: CANSRTGDEKLFF.

This clonotype was detected many times. The chain employs TRBV21-1 and TRBJ2-7. TRBV21-1 is a pseudogene. CDR3 length: 14 residues. The CDR3 nucleotides are TGTGCCAGCAGCAAATGGGAGATCTGCTACGAGCAGTACTTC. Its translation: CASSKWEICYEQYF.

With regard to this clonotype: A much bigger clone sits one base away, suggesting this may be a read error. This rearrangement joins TRBV7-8 to TRBJ1-1; 8 positions match TRBD1. J gave up 7 bases and V 1 base, and 11 bases lay outside the gene matches. CDR1 and CDR2 (germline): SGHVS, FQNEAQ. This CDR3 has 16 amino acids. CDR3 loop: CASSLEFIDRGFEAFF. For the CDR3, the DNA is TGTGCCAGCAGCTTAGAGTTTATCGACAGGGGATTTGAAGCTTTCTTT.

This rearrangement joins TRBV3-1 to TRBJ1-6; TRBD1 is a possible D gene (6 bases). The CDR3 has 14 amino acids. Germline V gene sequence: CDR1 LGHDT, CDR2 YNNKEL (reference sequence). V lost 6 bases to trimming and J lost 8 bases, with 14 bases between them. The CDR3 sequence: CASRRGDGDSPLHF. The CDR3 DNA follows: TGTGCCAGCAGGAGGGGGGACGGCGATTCACCCCTCCACTTT.

As for this clonotype: With a much larger clone just one base away, this may be a read error. The V gene is TRBV20-1, the J gene TRBJ2-7; the D gene is possibly TRBD1 (6 bases). Trimming pared 3 bases from V and 7 bases from J, leaving 16 bases between. Germline V gene data show CDR1 as DFQATT and CDR2 as SNEGSKA (reference sequence). The CDR3 consists of 13 residues. CDR3 amino acids: CSARGAAYNEQYF. The CDR3 nucleotides are TGCAGTGCTAGGGGGGCAGCCTACAATGAGCAGTACTTC.

This chain links TRBV6-1 with TRBJ1-6, with 12 bases lining up with TRBD1. In germline, CDR1 is MNHNS, CDR2 SASEGT. This CDR3 comprises 19 residues. Trimming took 6 bases from V and 0 from J; bases not matched to a gene: 9. The DNA of the CDR3 is TGTGCCAGCAGCTGGGAGGGACAGGGGGCGAGCTCCTATAATTCACCCCTCCACTTT. Translation gives CASSWEGQGASSYNSPLHF.

About this clonotype: A much larger clonotype is one base distant, so this may be a read error. CDR3 protein: CASRGVGGTGSRLGCTF. CDR3 nucleotides: TGTGCCAGCCGTGGGGTCGGAGGGACAGGGTCCCGCCTAGGCTGCACCTTC. The chain carries TRBV4-2 and TRBJ1-2; 9 bases match TRBD1. Looked up from germline, CDR1 is LGHNA and CDR2 is YNFKEQ. The CDR3 spans 17 residues.